The 20 T cell receptor beta chains in this list originate from one sample, sequenced in a study of T cell repertoires in cytomegalovirus infection. Antigens for these TCRs are unknown. TCRdb re-derived calls from the reads in MiXCR, one entry per CDR3 protein. Of 680,000 or so distinct CDR3 sequences detected, about 30% appear once; the ten largest clones hold roughly 18%. Here the sequenced sample was cultured PBMCs, taken from culture after CMV antigen stimulation. These receptor sequences come from a human donor in good health (CMV status not recorded). Some clones in this sample may be carry-over from other donors' samples.

The chain combines TRBV12-3 or TRBV12-4 with TRBJ1-5, with a weak D call TRBD1 (6 bases). V was pared by 9 bases and J by 7 bases, with 19 bases between. The CDR3 runs to 14 residues. In DNA form, the CDR3 reads TGTGCCAGTAGATTGGGGGGGCCGGGACAGCCCCAGCATTTT. As protein: CASRLGGPGQPQHF.

This chain joins TRBV6-2 or TRBV6-3 and TRBJ2-1; D is possibly TRBD2 (5 bases). The CDR3 has 12 residues. Trimming took 2 bases from V and 12 from J, leaving 11 bases between them. From germline, CDR1 is MNHEY and CDR2 SVGEGT. Written as DNA, the CDR3 is TGTGCCAGCAGTTACCCACTAGTCGGGCAGTTCTTC. It encodes CASSYPLVGQFF.

This clonotype was detected a few times. V usage is TRBV10-3 and J usage is TRBJ1-2; D remains unclear. The length of the CDR3 is 14 residues. Trimming pared 2 bases from V and 4 bases from J, leaving 11 bases between. Germline-derived CDR1 and CDR2 are ENHRY and SYGVKD. CDR3 protein: CAISEVQGSYGYTF. The CDR3 nucleotides are TGTGCCATCAGTGAGGTACAAGGATCCTATGGCTACACCTTC.

The chain employs TRBV3-1 and TRBJ2-5; TRBD2 aligns across 10 bases. The CDR3 has 14 amino acids. With 7 bases clipped from V and 4 bases from J, the junction kept 6 bases outside the gene matches. CDR1 is LGHDT and CDR2 is YNNKEL in the germline V gene (reference sequence). CDR3: CASISAGGPETQYF. DNA of the CDR3: TGTGCCAGCATCTCAGCGGGGGGGCCAGAGACCCAGTACTTC.

This clonotype was counted between two and nine times. V and J are TRBV7-2 and TRBJ1-6; TRBD1 is a possible D gene (5 bases). The CDR3 spans 14 residues. Looked up from germline, CDR1 is SGHTA and CDR2 is FQGNSA. Trimming took off 4 bases at V and 8 bases at J, with 12 bases between the two ends. In DNA form, the CDR3 reads TGTGCCAGCAGCTCGGGGGTAGGAGATTCACCCCTCCACTTT. It specifies CASSSGVGDSPLHF.

This clonotype was seen only a few times. This chain connects TRBV3-1 to TRBJ1-3; D gene ambiguous. The germline V gene encodes CDR1 LGHDT and CDR2 YNNKEL (reference sequence). This CDR3 is 13 amino acids long. The ends were cut back, 6 bases at V and 2 bases at J, with 8 bases in the middle. This CDR3 is CASRPAAGNTIYF. The CDR3 DNA follows: TGTGCCAGCAGACCGGCCGCTGGAAACACCATATATTTT.

The chain combines TRBV7-6 with TRBJ2-3; D unresolved. This CDR3 has 12 residues. Germline CDR1 and CDR2: SGHVS and FNYEAQ. V lost 3 bases to trimming and J lost 7 bases, with 8 bases between them. The CDR3 nucleotides are TGTGCCAGCAGCTTGGAGACACATACGCAGTATTTT. Its translation is CASSLETHTQYF.

The V call is TRBV6-1, the J call TRBJ2-7; D not resolved. Germline assignment: CDR1 MNHNS and CDR2 SASEGT. CDR3 size: 12 residues. Trimming pared 4 bases from V and 10 bases from J, leaving 14 bases between. The DNA of the CDR3 is TGTGCCAGCAGTGCGTACGAGAGCTACCAGTACTTC. It codes for CASSAYESYQYF.

This clonotype was counted between two and nine times. This chain uses TRBV14 with TRBJ2-6; D possibly uses TRBD1 or TRBD2 (5 bases each). V shed 0 bases and J shed 0 bases, with 12 bases lying between them. In germline, CDR1 is SGHDN, CDR2 FVKESK. CDR3 size: 18 residues. The CDR3 region is CASSQDWGRTSGANVLTF. Here the CDR3 DNA reads TGTGCCAGCAGCCAAGATTGGGGACGGACCTCTGGGGCCAACGTCCTGACTTTC.

For this clonotype: The junction departs from the called germline gene at one end, perhaps through a read error. The chain uses TRBV19 and TRBJ1-5; TRBD1 might be the D (6 bases). CDR1 is LNHDA, CDR2 SQIVND, per germline (reference sequence). The CDR3 totals 13 residues. DNA of the CDR3: TGTGCCAGCAATGGACAGTTCAATAAGCCCCAGCATTTT. It translates to CASNGQFNKPQHF.

This clonotype was observed many times. This sequence joins TRBV7-2 and TRBJ2-5; D gene ambiguous. Germline V gives CDR1 SGHTA, CDR2 FQGNSA. The CDR3 is 15 amino acids. V gave up 5 bases and J gave up 4 bases, with 17 bases separating them. CDR3 bases: TGTGCCAGCAGCCCTTTCGCCCAATCGGTAGAGACCCAGTACTTC. Its translation: CASSPFAQSVETQYF.

This clonotype came up many times. J is TRBJ2-7 and V is TRBV7-2; no clear D. This CDR3 spans 13 amino acids. Per germline, CDR1 SGHTA and CDR2 FQGNSA. Trimming pared 5 bases from V and 0 bases from J, leaving 8 bases between. The CDR3 DNA follows: TGTGCCAGCAGCCCTGACCCCTCCTACGAGCAGTACTTC. Translated, it gives CASSPDPSYEQYF.

This clonotype was recorded a few times. The chain combines TRBV28 with TRBJ1-1; no clear D. CDR3 length: 14 amino acids. Germline loops: CDR1 MDHEN, CDR2 SYDVKM. Deletions cut 6 bases from V and 2 bases from J, with 13 bases between. The CDR3 sequence: CASRRTGTNTEAFF. The CDR3 DNA follows: TGTGCCAGCAGGAGGACGGGAACAAACACTGAAGCTTTCTTT.

The CDR3 region is CASSSRDSWMGYTF. CDR3 nucleotides: TGTGCCAGCAGTTCCCGGGACTCATGGATGGGCTACACCTTC. V is TRBV6-2 or TRBV6-3 and J is TRBJ1-2, with a tentative D call TRBD1 (5 bases). Trimming shortened V by 4 bases and J by 8 bases, and 17 bases separated the two germline ends. Germline CDR1 reads MNHEY; CDR2 reads SVGEGT. The CDR3 spans 14 residues.

The chain joins TRBV19 to TRBJ1-4; the D gene is possibly TRBD1 (6 bases). Germline V CDR1 and CDR2: LNHDA, SQIVND (reference sequence). CDR3 size: 20 residues. Trimming cost V 0 bases and J 8 bases, with 28 bases left between them. In DNA form, the CDR3 reads TGTGCCAGTAGTATAGAAGGCTCCACAGGGTACTGGAGAGGAGGAGAAAAACTGTTTTTT. Translation: CASSIEGSTGYWRGGEKLFF.

This sequence joins TRBV20-1 and TRBJ1-1; 9 bases are a match to TRBD1. Germline loops: CDR1 DFQATT, CDR2 SNEGSKA (reference sequence). The V gene end was trimmed by 0 bases and the J gene end by 7 bases; junction bases not matched to a gene: 6. CDR3 length: 14 amino acids. The CDR3: CSAREGTGKIEAFF. CDR3 sequence (DNA): TGCAGTGCTAGAGAAGGGACAGGGAAGATTGAAGCTTTCTTT.

As concerns this clonotype: One end of the junction is discordant with germline, which a read error may explain. The genes are TRBV19 and TRBJ2-1, with 13 nucleotides matching TRBD2. The germline gives CDR1 LNHDA, CDR2 SQIVND (reference sequence). There are 14 residues in the CDR3. The CDR3 bases are TGTGCCAGTAGACTAGCGGGAGGGCCCAATGAGCAGATCTTC. Translated, it gives CASRLAGGPNEQIF.

The chain joins TRBV5-4 to TRBJ1-2; 9 bases map to TRBD1. V dropped 4 bases and J dropped 5; count of bases not matched to a gene: 9. Per germline, CDR1 SGHNT and CDR2 YYREEE (reference sequence). The CDR3 covers 15 residues. In nucleotides, the CDR3 is TGTGCCAGCAGCCCGGACAGGGGAATAGGGTATGGCTACACCTTC. Protein sequence: CASSPDRGIGYGYTF.

CDR3 loop: CASRPGEAGANVLTF. As DNA, the CDR3 is TGTGCCAGCAGACCAGGAGAAGCTGGGGCCAACGTCCTGACTTTC. The chain employs TRBV6-1 and TRBJ2-6, with unresolved D. Germline loops: CDR1 MNHNS, CDR2 SASEGT. Trimming stripped 6 bases from V and 2 bases from J, with 11 bases between. The CDR3 extends over 15 amino acids.

This clonotype was seen many times. The gene calls are TRBV7-2 and TRBJ2-3, with D uncertain. CDR3 length: 14 amino acids. CDR1 and CDR2 from the germline V gene are SGHTA and FQGNSA. V shed 3 bases and J shed 8 bases, with 15 bases lying between them. The CDR3 sequence is CASSLSALPGTQYF. Written as DNA, the CDR3 is TGTGCCAGCAGCTTGAGCGCCCTCCCGGGTACGCAGTATTTT.